The 24 T cell receptor beta chains listed next were all sequenced from one sample in a study of blood T cell repertoires in COVID-19 (dated by TCRdb to 2020 to 2021). Libraries were made using the immunoSEQ multiplex PCR assay. TCRdb took this table from immuneACCESS and kept in-frame rearrangements with V and J called. Such tables lack part of the clones; where checked against another copy, unresolved V genes explain under half of the gap, and the rest is unexplained. The sample table records 150,000 to 200,000 clones; 88% of these occur just once. The ten largest account for 5% to 6.5% of the sample. Specimen: peripheral blood. The receptors originated from a man aged 35 to 55 with active or convalescent COVID-19.

The chain is built from TRBV9 and TRBJ2-3, with D perhaps matching TRBD2 (7 bases). This CDR3 contains 15 residues. Trimming shortened V by 0 bases and J by 7 bases, and 15 bases separated the two germline ends. The germline V gene encodes CDR1 SGDLS and CDR2 YYNGEE. DNA of the CDR3: TGTGCCAGCAGCGTAGCGGCGGGGGCAGGAAATACGCAGTATTTT. The encoded protein is CASSVAAGAGNTQYF.

This clone showed up just once. The chain employs TRBV6-2 or TRBV6-3 and TRBJ2-1; tentative D call: TRBD1 (6 bases). V was shortened by 6 bases and J by 4 bases, with 13 bases between the two germline ends. From germline, CDR1 is MNHEY and CDR2 SVGEGT. This CDR3 region has 14 residues. The CDR3 protein is CASSHPGQYNEQFF. CDR3 DNA: TGTGCCAGCAGCCACCCGGGACAATACAATGAGCAGTTCTTC.

The chain has TRBV12-3 or TRBV12-4 and TRBJ2-7, with D unclear. Trimming took off 4 bases at V and 6 bases at J, with 10 bases between the two ends. This CDR3 has 12 amino acids. As DNA, the CDR3 is TGTGCCAGCAGTTCGCAGGTGGTCGAGCAGTACTTC. Translation: CASSSQVVEQYF.

In DNA, the CDR3 is TGTGCCAGCAGTGAATTCGTACTTAACAATGAGCAGTTCTTC. Its protein product is CASSEFVLNNEQFF. This chain connects TRBV6-1 to TRBJ2-1; D uncertain. V was trimmed by 2 bases and J by 5 bases, leaving 10 bases between them. This CDR3 has 14 residues. CDR1 and CDR2 (germline): MNHNS, SASEGT.

The chain combines TRBV29-1 with TRBJ2-2, with 16 nucleotides matching TRBD2. Trimming cost V 6 bases and J 7 bases; bases outside gene matches: 5. This CDR3 is 15 amino acids long. CDR1 and CDR2 from the germline V gene are SQVTM and ANQGSEA. The CDR3 spells CSVGLAGGPIGELFF. In DNA, the CDR3 is TGCAGCGTGGGACTAGCGGGGGGGCCTATCGGGGAGCTGTTTTTT.

This rearrangement joins TRBV18 to TRBJ1-6; 9 bases agree with TRBD1. This CDR3 is 14 amino acids long. Germline CDR1 reads KGHSH; CDR2 reads LQKENI. J was trimmed by 10 bases and V by 2 bases; bases with no gene match: 3. The chain's CDR3 is CASSPGTGKSPLHF. The CDR3 bases are TGTGCCAGCTCACCAGGGACAGGGAAATCACCCCTCCACTTT. Supplemented by reference TRBV18 and TRBJ1-6, the full variable domain reads NAGVMQNPRHLVRRRGQEARLRCSPMKGHSHVYWYRQLPEEGLKFMVYLQKENIIDESGMPKERFSAEFPKEGPSILRIQQVVRGDSAAYFCASSPGTGKSPLHFGNGTRLTVT.

V usage is TRBV30 and J usage is TRBJ2-1; D may be TRBD2 (6 bases). The CDR3 has 12 residues. Germline V gene sequence: CDR1 GTSNPN, CDR2 SVGIG (reference sequence). Trimming shortened V by 2 bases and J by 8 bases, and 10 bases separated the two germline ends. The CDR3 protein is CAWSLTSHEQFF. CDR3 nucleotides: TGTGCCTGGAGTCTGACTAGTCATGAGCAGTTCTTC.

V and J are TRBV4-2 and TRBJ2-7, with D possibly matching TRBD1 (6 bases). V lost 4 bases, J lost 1 base, and 11 bases lay in between. Germline V CDR1 and CDR2: LGHNA, YNFKEQ. The CDR3 covers 14 residues. The CDR3 loop reads CASSRQDSSYEQYF. DNA of the CDR3: TGTGCCAGCAGCCGCCAGGACAGTTCCTACGAGCAGTACTTC.

The CDR3 coding sequence is TGTGCCAGTACCGATGGGACAGGGGGCGCGCTACGCAATCAGCCCCAGCATTTT. Amino acids: CASTDGTGGALRNQPQHF. This chain joins TRBV19 and TRBJ1-5; 12 bases map to TRBD1. The trim removed 7 bases at V and 2 bases at J, leaving 12 bases unmatched. CDR1 is LNHDA and CDR2 is SQIVND in the germline V gene (reference sequence). This CDR3 comprises 18 residues.

This clone has more than one count but fewer than ten. The gene calls are TRBV3-1 (or the pseudogene TRBV3-2) and TRBJ2-7; 7 bases fit TRBD1. Germline V CDR1 and CDR2: LGHDT, YNNKEL (reference sequence). CDR3 size: 14 residues. The junction had 8 bases not matched to a gene; V was cut back by 6 bases and J by 3 bases. CDR3 coding DNA: TGTGCCAGCAGACAAAAGGGGGCTCGCTACGAGCAGTACTTC. Translating gives CASRQKGARYEQYF.

This chain joins TRBV19 and TRBJ2-5; unclear D gene. The CDR3 spans 11 residues. Trimming stripped 3 bases from V and 5 bases from J, with 4 bases between. Germline values: CDR1 LNHDA, CDR2 SQIVND (reference sequence). In DNA form, the CDR3 reads TGTGCCAGTAGTATGTCGGAGACCCAGTACTTC. It codes for CASSMSETQYF.

The chain is built from TRBV19 and TRBJ1-6; the match to TRBD1 covers 8 bases. V trimming: 7 bases; J trimming: 5 bases; junction bases outside the gene matches: 4. Looked up from germline, CDR1 is LNHDA and CDR2 is SQIVND (reference sequence). This CDR3 is built from 14 residues. The CDR3 loop is CASTDRANNSPLHF. The CDR3 coding sequence is TGTGCCAGTACGGACAGGGCTAATAATTCACCCCTCCACTTT.

In regard to this clone: Different DNA sequences within this sample yield the same CDR3. The chain has TRBV24-1 and TRBJ2-1; tentative D call: TRBD2 (5 bases). V was shortened by 5 bases and J by 0 bases, with 7 bases between the two germline ends. This CDR3 comprises 14 residues. Germline V gene data show CDR1 as KGHDR and CDR2 as SFDVKD. The CDR3 sequence is CATSGGPSYNEQFF. The CDR3 nucleotides are TGTGCCACCAGTGGCGGGCCCTCCTACAATGAGCAGTTCTTC.

This chain connects TRBV28 to TRBJ1-2; possible D gene TRBD1, 6 bases. From germline, CDR1 is MDHEN and CDR2 SYDVKM. Trimming pared 5 bases from V and 4 bases from J, leaving 14 bases between. This CDR3 comprises 14 residues. CDR3 region: CASSPWTESYGYTF. The CDR3 nucleotides read TGTGCCAGCAGTCCCTGGACAGAGAGCTATGGCTACACCTTC.

The chain uses TRBV28 and TRBJ2-2, with unresolved D. Germline loops: CDR1 MDHEN, CDR2 SYDVKM. Trimming shortened V by 5 bases and J by 4 bases, and 14 bases separated the two germline ends. There are 15 residues in the CDR3. The CDR3 sequence: CASSGFSGGTGELFF. CDR3 nucleotide sequence: TGTGCCAGCAGTGGTTTCTCGGGTGGCACCGGGGAGCTGTTTTTT.

This clone was found once. V gene TRBV7-2 combines with J gene TRBJ2-2, with a possible D match to TRBD1 (6 bases). Germline assignment: CDR1 SGHTA and CDR2 FQGNSA. This CDR3 spans 14 amino acids. Trimming cost V 3 bases and J 7 bases, with 12 bases left between them. The CDR3 DNA sequence: TGTGCCAGCAGCTTGACAGGTTATGGCGGGGAGCTGTTTTTT. It translates to CASSLTGYGGELFF.

CDR3 amino acids: CASSLGTAYGYTF. In DNA, the CDR3 is TGTGCCAGCAGCTTAGGGACAGCGTATGGCTACACCTTC. V usage is TRBV7-8 and J usage is TRBJ1-2; possibly TRBD1 for D (6 bases). Trimming cost V 1 base and J 5 bases, with 8 bases left between them. The CDR3 contains 13 residues. Germline V lookup: CDR1 SGHVS, CDR2 FQNEAQ.

The chain combines TRBV5-6 with TRBJ2-7, with 7 nucleotides matching TRBD1. The germline V gene has CDR1 SGHDT and CDR2 YYEEEE. V lost 0 bases, J lost 3 bases, and 3 bases stayed unmatched. CDR3 size: 14 residues. CDR3 DNA sequence: TGTGCCAGCAGCTTGGACAGGGGCGTCTACGAGCAGTACTTC. Protein sequence: CASSLDRGVYEQYF.

CDR3 sequence (DNA): TGTGCCAGCAGCCCCAAGCCGCGGGGGGGGCCTTACAATGAGCAGTTCTTC. Amino acids: CASSPKPRGGPYNEQFF. This chain joins TRBV7-3 and TRBJ2-1, with 9 bases that match TRBD2. V lost 5 bases to trimming and J lost 4 bases; unmatched junction nucleotides: 12. The CDR3 loop spans 17 amino acids. CDR1 and CDR2 from the germline V gene are SGHTA and FQGTGA.

V and J are TRBV28 and TRBJ1-1; D is unclear. Trimming stripped 2 bases from V and 8 bases from J, with 12 bases between. The CDR3 has 13 residues. CDR1 and CDR2 (germline): MDHEN, SYDVKM. CDR3 sequence: CASSLNLPGEAFF. In DNA, the CDR3 is TGTGCCAGCAGTTTAAATCTCCCAGGCGAAGCTTTCTTT.

The CDR3 spells CAISPGTVTNYGYTF. The CDR3 nucleotides are TGTGCCATCAGTCCCGGGACAGTTACTAACTATGGCTACACCTTC. The rearrangement uses TRBV10-3 and TRBJ1-2, with 7 bases fitting TRBD1. The CDR3 extends over 15 amino acids. The germline CDR1 and CDR2 sequences are ENHRY and SYGVKD. J lost 0 bases, V lost 5 bases, and 6 bases had no gene match.

The rearrangement joins TRBV7-8 to TRBJ2-7; possible D gene TRBD1, 6 bases. Germline lookup yields CDR1 SGHVS and CDR2 FQNEAQ. Trimming cost V 5 bases and J 1 base, with 15 bases left between them. This CDR3 is 15 amino acids long. CDR3 nucleotide sequence: TGTGCCAGCAGCCCCCCCGCGCAGGGGTCCTACGAGCAGTACTTC. Its protein product is CASSPPAQGSYEQYF.

The V and J genes are TRBV27 and TRBJ1-1; D may be TRBD1 (5 bases). Germline-derived CDR1 and CDR2 are MNHEY and SMNVEV (reference sequence). This CDR3 is built from 14 residues. Trimming shortened V by 3 bases and J by 4 bases, and 12 bases separated the two germline ends. This CDR3 is CASSFQGKGTEAFF. The CDR3, as DNA: TGTGCCAGCAGTTTCCAGGGTAAAGGCACTGAAGCTTTCTTT.

The chain links TRBV19 to TRBJ1-2; no reliable D call. The germline CDR1 and CDR2 sequences are LNHDA and SQIVND (reference sequence). The CDR3 is 13 amino acids. The germline V and J ends were trimmed by 7 bases and 1 base, with 10 bases remaining between them. The CDR3 DNA reads as TGTGCCAGTACCAGGATAGGTAACTATGGCTACACCTTC. This gives the protein CASTRIGNYGYTF.